These 6 T cell receptor beta chains were sequenced from one sample in a study of cytomegalovirus exposure and HLA in healthy donors. PCR employed 60 Vbeta and 13 Jbeta primers. TCRdb's table, derived via immunoSEQ multiplex PCR, lists solely in-frame clones and lacks some. The table has approximately 160,000 clones, roughly 80% seen once. The sample comprised PBMCs. The receptors shown here come from a man aged 25-40 years in good health and CMV-seropositive.

This clone was recorded only once. The junction shows a germline mismatch at one end, possibly a read error. The chain has TRBV28 and TRBJ1-1, with 7 bases fitting TRBD1. The CDR3 sequence is 15 residues long. Germline CDR1 reads MDHEN; CDR2 reads SYDVKM. The CDR3 sequence: CASTLGGAENTEAFF. In DNA, the CDR3 is TGTGCCAGCACTTTAGGGGGCGCGGAGAACACTGAAGCTTTCTTT.

This clone was observed a handful of times. The J gene is TRBJ2-2, the V gene TRBV7-6; D is possibly TRBD1 (5 bases). Germline V gene data show CDR1 as SGHVS and CDR2 as FNYEAQ. This CDR3 spans 15 amino acids. V was shortened by 10 bases and J by 6 bases, with 21 bases between the two germline ends. The CDR3 DNA reads TGTGCCACCCTCAATTGGGGCGCAGATTCCGGGGAGCTGTTTTTT. This translates into CATLNWGADSGELFF.

This rearrangement joins TRBV11-2 to TRBJ2-7; TRBD2 matches 12 bases. The trim removed 8 bases at V and 3 bases at J, leaving 17 bases unmatched. The CDR3 runs to 18 residues. From germline, CDR1 is SGHAT and CDR2 FQNNGV. The DNA for the CDR3 is TGTGCCAGCGGGGGAAACGAAGTCTGGACTAGCGGGGACTACGAGCAGTACTTC. This gives the protein CASGGNEVWTSGDYEQYF.

J is TRBJ1-4 and V is TRBV19; D uncertain. With 0 bases removed from V and 6 bases from J, the gap between germline ends came to 8 bases. The CDR3 runs 14 residues. Germline V CDR1 and CDR2: LNHDA, SQIVND (reference sequence). Written as DNA, the CDR3 is TGTGCCAGTAGTATAGAAACGCTAGATGAAAAACTGTTTTTT. Protein product: CASSIETLDEKLFF. Complete variable domain (other parts from reference TRBV19 and TRBJ1-4): DGGITQSPKYLFRKEGQNVTLSCEQNLNHDAMYWYRQDPGQGLRLIYYSQIVNDFQKGDIAEGYSVSREKKESFPLTVTSAQKNPTAFYLCASSIETLDEKLFFGSGTQLSVL.

The rearrangement joins TRBV9 to TRBJ1-2, with D possibly TRBD1 on 5 matching bases. Trimming stripped 5 bases from V and 8 bases from J, with 13 bases between. Germline V gene data show CDR1 as SGDLS and CDR2 as YYNGEE. The CDR3 has 12 residues. The CDR3 DNA is TGTGCCAGCAGGTCAGGGTTTTTGGGCTACACCTTC. This codes for CASRSGFLGYTF.

For this clone: An end of the junction does not agree with germline; a read error may underlie this. The gene calls are TRBV7-9 and TRBJ2-7, with 7 bases lining up with TRBD2. The CDR3 sequence is 15 residues long. CDR1 is SEHNR, CDR2 FQNEAQ, per germline (reference sequence). The CDR3: CSSSSPLGAGYEQYF. The CDR3 coding sequence is TGTTCCAGCAGCTCCCCTCTAGGAGCGGGATACGAGCAGTACTTC.